This T cell receptor beta chain was captured by sequencing in a study of blood T cell repertoires in COVID-19. Study as a whole: COVID-19 samples from acute and convalescent phases originated in the United States, Italy and Spain.

The CDR3 runs 17 residues. Germline lookup yields CDR1 SNHLY and CDR2 FYNNEI. Trimming removed 4 bases from V and 5 bases from J; junction bases left unmatched: 13. Authors' methods: Quantification of nucleated cells was approximated via reference gene primer amplification. Only in-frame clones appear in the TCRdb table, and some are missing; sequencing was by immunoSEQ multiplex PCR. Clone size and the V and J calls come from that table; the DNA yielded D and trimming. The sample consists of about 270,000 clones, approximately 85% of them appearing once. The TCR comes from a woman aged 70-85 years with acute or convalescent COVID-19. Material: peripheral blood. The genes are TRBV2 and TRBJ2-1, with 8 bases that match TRBD1. CDR3 residues: CASSGDKDRGDDNEQFF. CDR3 coding DNA: TGTGCCAGCAGTGGCGACAAAGACAGGGGAGACGACAATGAGCAGTTCTTC.